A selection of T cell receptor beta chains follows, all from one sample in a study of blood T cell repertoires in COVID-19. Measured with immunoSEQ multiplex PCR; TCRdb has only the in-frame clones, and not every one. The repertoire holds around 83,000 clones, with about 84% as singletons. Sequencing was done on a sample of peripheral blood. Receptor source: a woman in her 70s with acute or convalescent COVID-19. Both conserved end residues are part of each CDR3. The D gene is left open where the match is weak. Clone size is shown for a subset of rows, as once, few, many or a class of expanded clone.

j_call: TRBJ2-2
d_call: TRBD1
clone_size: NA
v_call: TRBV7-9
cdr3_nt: TGTGCCAGCAGCCCGGGGGACAGGGAGACCGGGGAGCTGTTTTTT
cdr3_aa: CASSPGDRETGELFF

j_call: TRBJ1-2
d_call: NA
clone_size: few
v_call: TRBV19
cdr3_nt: TGTGCCAGTTTCGCCGTCAGGGGCTACACCTTC
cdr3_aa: CASFAVRGYTF

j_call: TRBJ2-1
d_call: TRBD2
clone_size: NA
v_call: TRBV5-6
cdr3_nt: TGTGCCAGCAGCATCCGACTAGCGGGGACTTCCAGCTCCTACAATGAGCAGTTCTTC
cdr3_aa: CASSIRLAGTSSSYNEQFF

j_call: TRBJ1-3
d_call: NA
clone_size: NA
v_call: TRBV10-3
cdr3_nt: TGTGCCATCAGTGAGTCACGGGACTCTGGAAACACCATATATTTT
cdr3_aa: CAISESRDSGNTIYF

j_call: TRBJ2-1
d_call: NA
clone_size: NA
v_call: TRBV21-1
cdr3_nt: TGTGCCAGCAAAGGACTAGCGGGAGTTTACAATGAGCAGTTCTTC
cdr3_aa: CASKGLAGVYNEQFF

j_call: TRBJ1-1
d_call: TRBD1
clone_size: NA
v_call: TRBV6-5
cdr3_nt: TGTGCCAGCAGTCCAGGGACAGGGGCCGAAGCTTTCTTT
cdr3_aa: CASSPGTGAEAFF

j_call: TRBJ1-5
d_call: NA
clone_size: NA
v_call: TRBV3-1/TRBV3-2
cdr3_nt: TGTGCCAGCAGCCAAGAGGGCCAGGGGAATCAGCCCCAGCATTTT
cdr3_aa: CASSQEGQGNQPQHF

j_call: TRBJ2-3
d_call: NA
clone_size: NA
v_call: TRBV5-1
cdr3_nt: TGCGCCAGCAGCTTGGGGACTGGAATAGATACGCAGTATTTT
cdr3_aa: CASSLGTGIDTQYF

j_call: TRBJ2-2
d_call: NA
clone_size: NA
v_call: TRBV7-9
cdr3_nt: TGTGCCAGCAGCTTTATTGCGGGTAACACCGGGGAGCTGTTTTTT
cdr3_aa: CASSFIAGNTGELFF

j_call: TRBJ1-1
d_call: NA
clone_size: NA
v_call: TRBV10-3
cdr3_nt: TGTGCCATCAGCTTATCCAGGGGAAACACTGAAGCTTTCTTT
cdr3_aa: CAISLSRGNTEAFF

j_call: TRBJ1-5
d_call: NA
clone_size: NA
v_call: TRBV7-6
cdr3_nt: TGTGCCAGCAGCTTAGGCGGCAGGGGAGAACAGCCCCAGCATTTT
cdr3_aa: CASSLGGRGEQPQHF

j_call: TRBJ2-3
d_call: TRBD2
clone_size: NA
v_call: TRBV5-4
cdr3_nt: TGTGCCAGCAGCGCTAGCGGGGGCCCTAGCACAGATACGCAGTATTTT
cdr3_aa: CASSASGGPSTDTQYF

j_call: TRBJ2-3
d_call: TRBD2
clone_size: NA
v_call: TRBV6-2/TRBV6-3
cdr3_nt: TGTGCCAGCAGTCCCCGGAGCGGGGGGGGCACAGATACGCAGTATTTT
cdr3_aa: CASSPRSGGGTDTQYF

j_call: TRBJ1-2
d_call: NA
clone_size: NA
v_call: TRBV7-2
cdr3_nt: TGTGCCAGCAGCCTAGCTCGAGGTTCGGATGGCTACACCTTC
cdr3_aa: CASSLARGSDGYTF

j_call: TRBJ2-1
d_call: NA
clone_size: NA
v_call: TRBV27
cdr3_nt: TGTGCCATCACCACAGGGCCCAATGAGCAGTTCTTC
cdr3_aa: CAITTGPNEQFF

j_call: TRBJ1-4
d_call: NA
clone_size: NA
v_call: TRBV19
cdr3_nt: TGTGCCAGTAGTCCCCGCCCCTCGACAGGTTTTAGTCGTGAAAAACTGTTTTTT
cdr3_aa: CASSPRPSTGFSREKLFF

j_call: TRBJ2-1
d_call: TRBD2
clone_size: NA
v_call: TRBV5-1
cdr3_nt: TGCGCCAGCAGCTTGGGACTAGCGGGACTAGCCGTTAATGATGAGCAGTTCTTC
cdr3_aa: CASSLGLAGLAVNDEQFF

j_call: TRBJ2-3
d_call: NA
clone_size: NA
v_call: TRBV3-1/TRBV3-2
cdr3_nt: TGTGCCAGCAGCCAAGAGATTAGTATGAATACGCAGTATTTT
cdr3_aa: CASSQEISMNTQYF

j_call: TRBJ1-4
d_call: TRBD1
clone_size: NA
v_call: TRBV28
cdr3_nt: TGTGCCAGCAGTGAGACAGGGTTCCGTGAAAAACTGTTTTTT
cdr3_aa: CASSETGFREKLFF

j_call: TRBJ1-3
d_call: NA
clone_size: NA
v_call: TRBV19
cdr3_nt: TGTGCCAGTACTTCAGGGGTTGGAAACACCATATATTTT
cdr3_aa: CASTSGVGNTIYF

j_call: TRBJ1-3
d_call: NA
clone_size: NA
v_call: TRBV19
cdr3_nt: TGTGCCAGTAGGGGTGCGACAGACTCTGGAAACACCATATATTTT
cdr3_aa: CASRGATDSGNTIYF

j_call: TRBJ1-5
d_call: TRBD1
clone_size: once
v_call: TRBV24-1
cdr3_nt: TGTGCCACCAGTGCCCTTGGGACAGGGGATAGCAATCAGCCCCAGCATTTT
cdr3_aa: CATSALGTGDSNQPQHF

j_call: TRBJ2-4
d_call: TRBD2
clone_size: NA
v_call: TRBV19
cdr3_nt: TGTGCCAGTAGTATCCCCTGGACTAGCGGGAGTTGGGACAAAAACATTCAGTACTTC
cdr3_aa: CASSIPWTSGSWDKNIQYF

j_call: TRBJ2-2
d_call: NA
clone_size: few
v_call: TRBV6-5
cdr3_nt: TGTGCCAGCGTCAGGGGTGACACCGGGGAGCTGTTTTTT
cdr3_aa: CASVRGDTGELFF